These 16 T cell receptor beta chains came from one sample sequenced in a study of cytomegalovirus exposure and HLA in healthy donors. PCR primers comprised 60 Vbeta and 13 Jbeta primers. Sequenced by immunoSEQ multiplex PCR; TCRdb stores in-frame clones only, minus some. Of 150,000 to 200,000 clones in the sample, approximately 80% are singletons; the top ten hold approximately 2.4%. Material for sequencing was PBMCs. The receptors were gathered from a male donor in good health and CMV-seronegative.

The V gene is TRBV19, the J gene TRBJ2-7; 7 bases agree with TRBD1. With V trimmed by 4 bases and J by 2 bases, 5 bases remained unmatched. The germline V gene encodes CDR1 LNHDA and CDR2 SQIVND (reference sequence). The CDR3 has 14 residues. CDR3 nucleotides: TGTGCCAGTAGTACCAACAGGGGCCCCTACGAGCAGTACTTC. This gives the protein CASSTNRGPYEQYF.

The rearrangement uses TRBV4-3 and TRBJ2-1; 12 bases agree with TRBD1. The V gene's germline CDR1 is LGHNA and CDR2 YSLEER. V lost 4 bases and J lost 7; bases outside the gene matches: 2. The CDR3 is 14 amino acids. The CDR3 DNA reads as TGCGCCAGCAGCCTGGGACAGGGGGCAAATGAGCAGTTCTTC. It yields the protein CASSLGQGANEQFF.

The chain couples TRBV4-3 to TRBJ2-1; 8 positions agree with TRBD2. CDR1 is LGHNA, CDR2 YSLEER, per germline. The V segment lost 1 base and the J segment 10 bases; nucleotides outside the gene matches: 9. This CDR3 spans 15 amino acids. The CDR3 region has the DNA TGCGCCAGCAGCCAAGGTAGCGGGGCACCCGTGGAGCAGTTCTTC. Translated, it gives CASSQGSGAPVEQFF.

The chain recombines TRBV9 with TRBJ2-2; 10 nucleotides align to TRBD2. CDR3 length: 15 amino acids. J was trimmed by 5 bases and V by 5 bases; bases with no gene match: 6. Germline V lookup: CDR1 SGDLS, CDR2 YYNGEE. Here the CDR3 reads CASSPRTSGTGELFF. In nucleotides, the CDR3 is TGTGCCAGCAGTCCACGGACTAGCGGTACCGGGGAGCTGTTTTTT.

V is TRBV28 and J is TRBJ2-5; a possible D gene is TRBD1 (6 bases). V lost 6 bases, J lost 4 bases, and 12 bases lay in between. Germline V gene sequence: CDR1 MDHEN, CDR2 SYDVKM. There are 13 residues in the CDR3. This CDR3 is CASSPTGIETQYF. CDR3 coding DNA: TGTGCCAGCAGCCCAACAGGGATAGAGACCCAGTACTTC.

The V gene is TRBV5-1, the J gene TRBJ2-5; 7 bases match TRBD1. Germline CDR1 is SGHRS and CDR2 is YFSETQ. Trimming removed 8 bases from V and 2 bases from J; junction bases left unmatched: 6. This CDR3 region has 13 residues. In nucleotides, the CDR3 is TGCGCCAGTAGACAGGGTTTGCAAGAGACCCAGTACTTC. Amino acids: CASRQGLQETQYF.

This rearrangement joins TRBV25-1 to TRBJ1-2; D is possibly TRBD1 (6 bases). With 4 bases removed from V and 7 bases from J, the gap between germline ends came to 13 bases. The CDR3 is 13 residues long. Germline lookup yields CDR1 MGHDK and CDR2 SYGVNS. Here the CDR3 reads CASSAAPGAGYTF. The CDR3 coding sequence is TGTGCCAGCAGTGCGGCCCCAGGGGCTGGCTACACCTTC.

The CDR3 DNA is TGCGCCAGCAGCCAAGGACAGCAAGAGACCCAGTACTTC. It is translated as CASSQGQQETQYF. The chain carries TRBV4-3 and TRBJ2-5; weak D call: TRBD1 (5 bases). V lost 1 base and J lost 2, with 5 bases in between. Looked up from germline, CDR1 is LGHNA and CDR2 is YSLEER. This CDR3 has 13 residues.

The CDR3 DNA is TGTGCCAGCAGCCTACAGGGGAACACTGAAGCTTTCTTT. It translates to CASSLQGNTEAFF. The chain recombines TRBV7-8 with TRBJ1-1; possibly TRBD1 for D (6 bases). There are 13 residues in the CDR3. CDR1 is SGHVS and CDR2 is FQNEAQ in the germline V gene. Trimming stripped 5 bases from V and 1 base from J, with 8 bases between.

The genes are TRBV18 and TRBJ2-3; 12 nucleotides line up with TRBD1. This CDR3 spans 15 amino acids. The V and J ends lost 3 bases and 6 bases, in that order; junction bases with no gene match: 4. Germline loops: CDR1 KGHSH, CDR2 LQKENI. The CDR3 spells CASSPGQGAGDTQYF. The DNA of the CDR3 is TGTGCCAGCTCACCGGGACAGGGGGCGGGTGATACGCAGTATTTT.

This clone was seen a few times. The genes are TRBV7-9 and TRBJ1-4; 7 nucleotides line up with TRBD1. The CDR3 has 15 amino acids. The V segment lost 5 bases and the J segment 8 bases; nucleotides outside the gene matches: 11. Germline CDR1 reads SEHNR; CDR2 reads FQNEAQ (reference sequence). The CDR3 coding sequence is TGTGCCAGCAGCCTCCAGACAGGGACAAGGGAAAAACTGTTTTTT. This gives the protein CASSLQTGTREKLFF.

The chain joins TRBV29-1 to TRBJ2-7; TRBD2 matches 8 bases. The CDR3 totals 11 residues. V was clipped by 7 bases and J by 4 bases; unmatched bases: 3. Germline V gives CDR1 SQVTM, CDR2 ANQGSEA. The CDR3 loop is CSGGTSYEQYF. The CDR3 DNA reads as TGCAGCGGTGGGACTAGTTACGAGCAGTACTTC.

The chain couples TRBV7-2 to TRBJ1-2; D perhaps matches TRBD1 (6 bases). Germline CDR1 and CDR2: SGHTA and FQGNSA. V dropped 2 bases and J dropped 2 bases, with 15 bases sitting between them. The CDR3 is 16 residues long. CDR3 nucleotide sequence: TGTGCCAGCAGCTTATCGGCGCGGGGGGCAAACTATGGCTACACCTTC. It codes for CASSLSARGANYGYTF.

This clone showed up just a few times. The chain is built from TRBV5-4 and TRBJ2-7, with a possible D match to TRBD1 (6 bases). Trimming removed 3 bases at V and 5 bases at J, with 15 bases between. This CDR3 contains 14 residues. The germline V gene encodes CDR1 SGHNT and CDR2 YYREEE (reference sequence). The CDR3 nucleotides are TGTGCCAGCAGCTCAGGACAGTTAGTCCACGAGCAGTACTTC. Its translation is CASSSGQLVHEQYF.

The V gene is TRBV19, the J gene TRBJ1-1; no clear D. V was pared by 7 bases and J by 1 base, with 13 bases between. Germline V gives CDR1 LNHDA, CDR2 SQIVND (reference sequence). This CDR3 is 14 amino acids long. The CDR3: CASTTRIENTEAFF. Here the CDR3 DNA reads TGTGCCAGTACCACCAGAATTGAGAACACTGAAGCTTTCTTT.

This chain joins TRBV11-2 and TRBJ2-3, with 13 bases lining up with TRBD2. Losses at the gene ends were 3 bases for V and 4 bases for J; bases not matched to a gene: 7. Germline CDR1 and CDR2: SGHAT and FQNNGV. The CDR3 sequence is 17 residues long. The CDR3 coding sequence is TGTGCCAGCAGCTTCCCATTACTAGCGGGGGGGCCAGATACGCAGTATTTT. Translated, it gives CASSFPLLAGGPDTQYF.